The rows below give T cell receptor beta chains drawn from one sample of a study of control samples from healthy donors and cancer patients. Sequencing was performed with immunoSEQ multiplex PCR; in TCRdb, only in-frame clones are kept and a portion is missing. The sample consists of roughly 450,000 clones, about 93% of them appearing once. The sample taken for sequencing was PBMCs. The source of these receptors is a middle-aged man with head and neck cancer. The CDR3 runs from the conserved cysteine through the conserved F or W. The D gene is left open where the match is weak. Size tells how often a clone was seen (once, few, many) or the class of an expanded clone, and some rows leave it out.

J gene: TRBJ2-5; V gene: TRBV19; clone size: once; D gene: TRBD1; CDR3 DNA: TGTGCCAGTAGTGCCAGACAGGGTTTAATGGAGACCCAGTACTTC; CDR3 protein: CASSARQGLMETQYF
J gene: TRBJ1-2; V gene: TRBV11-2; clone size: .; D gene: .; CDR3 DNA: TGTGCCAGCAGCTCCAGTGGCGGGGGCTACACCTTC; CDR3 protein: CASSSSGGGYTF
J gene: TRBJ2-7; V gene: TRBV7-8; clone size: .; D gene: .; CDR3 DNA: TGTGCCAGCAGCCTACCCGGAACCGAGCAGTACTTC; CDR3 protein: CASSLPGTEQYF
J gene: TRBJ1-2; V gene: TRBV11-1; clone size: .; D gene: .; CDR3 DNA: TGTGCCAGCAGCCCGCAAGCTAACTATGGCTACACCTTC; CDR3 protein: CASSPQANYGYTF
J gene: TRBJ2-2; V gene: TRBV10-2; clone size: .; D gene: TRBD2; CDR3 DNA: TGCGCCAGCATCGGGACTAGCGGGAGAGTAATCGGGGAGCTGTTTTTT; CDR3 protein: CASIGTSGRVIGELFF
J gene: TRBJ2-1; V gene: TRBV7-9; clone size: .; D gene: TRBD1; CDR3 DNA: TGTGCCAGCAGTTGGGACAGCTCCTACAATGAGCAGTTCTTC; CDR3 protein: CASSWDSSYNEQFF
J gene: TRBJ1-2; V gene: TRBV27; clone size: .; D gene: TRBD1; CDR3 DNA: TGTGCCAGCAGTTTCATCCCCTCGGGACAGGGAGGCTACACCTTC; CDR3 protein: CASSFIPSGQGGYTF
J gene: TRBJ1-4; V gene: TRBV11-2; clone size: .; D gene: .; CDR3 DNA: TGTGCCAGCACCCTAAGGGGGGGAGGGCGCGAAAAACTGTTTTTT; CDR3 protein: CASTLRGGGREKLFF
J gene: TRBJ1-1; V gene: TRBV2; clone size: .; D gene: .; CDR3 DNA: TGTGCCAGCAGAGCGATCGAGGCTACCACTGAAGCTTTCTTT; CDR3 protein: CASRAIEATTEAFF
J gene: TRBJ2-7; V gene: TRBV11-3; clone size: .; D gene: TRBD1; CDR3 DNA: TGTGCCAGCAGCTTAAGGGACAGGGACTACGAGCAGTACTTC; CDR3 protein: CASSLRDRDYEQYF
J gene: TRBJ1-2; V gene: TRBV6-6; clone size: .; D gene: .; CDR3 DNA: TGTGCCAGCAGTTACGAACAGGTTCGGGGCTACACCTTC; CDR3 protein: CASSYEQVRGYTF
J gene: TRBJ1-5; V gene: TRBV7-2; clone size: .; D gene: .; CDR3 DNA: TGTGCCAGCAGCTTAGATGGCAGGGCCCAGCATTTT; CDR3 protein: CASSLDGRAQHF
J gene: TRBJ2-1; V gene: TRBV11-3; clone size: .; D gene: TRBD2; CDR3 DNA: TGTGCCAGCAGTCGGGGGGGTAACTACAATGAGCAGTTCTTC; CDR3 protein: CASSRGGNYNEQFF
J gene: TRBJ1-1; V gene: TRBV30; clone size: .; D gene: .; CDR3 DNA: TGTGCCTGGAATTTCGGACAAGTGAACACTGAAGCTTTCTTT; CDR3 protein: CAWNFGQVNTEAFF
J gene: TRBJ2-7; V gene: TRBV19; clone size: .; D gene: .; CDR3 DNA: TGTGCCAGTAGTATTGGGGTAGGTGAGCAGTACTTC; CDR3 protein: CASSIGVGEQYF
J gene: TRBJ2-1; V gene: TRBV28; clone size: .; D gene: TRBD2; CDR3 DNA: TGTGCCAGCGGGTCGGCTCCTGGTTGGAGGAGGCCGGAGCGGGGGGGCTATGAGCAGTTCTTC; CDR3 protein: CASGSAPGWRRPERGGYEQFF
J gene: TRBJ1-5; V gene: TRBV5-6; clone size: .; D gene: .; CDR3 DNA: TGTGCCAGCAGCTCGCGTGGACGAGGCAATCAGCCCCAGCATTTT; CDR3 protein: CASSSRGRGNQPQHF
J gene: TRBJ1-5; V gene: TRBV28; clone size: once; D gene: .; CDR3 DNA: TGTGCCAGCAGAGCACCTGGGGAATTCCCGCCCCAGCATTTT; CDR3 protein: CASRAPGEFPPQHF
J gene: TRBJ2-7; V gene: TRBV30; clone size: .; D gene: TRBD1; CDR3 DNA: TGTGCCTGGAGTGGGGATTCCGGGACAGGGGAATACGAGCAGTACTTC; CDR3 protein: CAWSGDSGTGEYEQYF
J gene: TRBJ1-4; V gene: TRBV25-1; clone size: .; D gene: .; CDR3 DNA: TGTGCCAGCAGTGAAGTGGCAGGGGCAAGTAATGAAAAACTGTTTTTT; CDR3 protein: CASSEVAGASNEKLFF
J gene: TRBJ2-7; V gene: TRBV5-6; clone size: once; D gene: TRBD2; CDR3 DNA: TGTGCCAGCAGCTCCCCGGGACTAGCGGTCTACGAGCAGTACTTC; CDR3 protein: CASSSPGLAVYEQYF
J gene: TRBJ1-2; V gene: TRBV9; clone size: few; D gene: .; CDR3 DNA: TGTGCCAGCAATACGGGTAATGGCTACACCTTC; CDR3 protein: CASNTGNGYTF
J gene: TRBJ2-3; V gene: TRBV7-2; clone size: .; D gene: TRBD2; CDR3 DNA: TGTGCCAGCAGTTCCACTAGACTAGCGGGAGTCAGCCTCACAGATACGCAGTATTTT; CDR3 protein: CASSSTRLAGVSLTDTQYF
J gene: TRBJ2-7; V gene: TRBV6-2/TRBV6-3; clone size: few; D gene: .; CDR3 DNA: TGTGCCAGCAGTTGGTATGGACCCCAATCCTACGAGCAGTACTTC; CDR3 protein: CASSWYGPQSYEQYF
J gene: TRBJ1-2; V gene: TRBV6-5; clone size: once; D gene: .; CDR3 DNA: TGTGCCAGCAGTCCGGACGGTGTTTATGGCTACACCTTC; CDR3 protein: CASSPDGVYGYTF
J gene: TRBJ2-6; V gene: TRBV11-2; clone size: .; D gene: TRBD2; CDR3 DNA: TGTGCCAGCAGCTTCCGCGGGGGGGGCTCTGGGGCCAACGTCCTGACTTTC; CDR3 protein: CASSFRGGGSGANVLTF
J gene: TRBJ2-3; V gene: TRBV5-1; clone size: .; D gene: TRBD1; CDR3 DNA: TGCGCCAGCAGCGAAGGGGACAGGCCTCTCAACACAGATACGCAGTATTTT; CDR3 protein: CASSEGDRPLNTDTQYF
J gene: TRBJ2-3; V gene: TRBV11-2; clone size: .; D gene: .; CDR3 DNA: TGTGCCAGCAGCCTCGATCTTGGGCTAGATACGCAGTATTTT; CDR3 protein: CASSLDLGLDTQYF
J gene: TRBJ2-6; V gene: TRBV7-8; clone size: .; D gene: .; CDR3 DNA: TGTGCCAGCAGCCCGGACCGGGGCCTTGACTCTGGGGCCAACGTCCTGACTTTC; CDR3 protein: CASSPDRGLDSGANVLTF
J gene: TRBJ1-2; V gene: TRBV6-6; clone size: .; D gene: .; CDR3 DNA: TGTGCCAGCAGTCAGGGCCTCCACGGCTACACCTTC; CDR3 protein: CASSQGLHGYTF
J gene: TRBJ1-1; V gene: TRBV29-1; clone size: .; D gene: .; CDR3 DNA: TGCAGCGTTGTCGACGGAAACGAAGCTTTCTTT; CDR3 protein: CSVVDGNEAFF
J gene: TRBJ1-2; V gene: TRBV18; clone size: .; D gene: .; CDR3 DNA: TGTGCCAGCTCACCAACAGGAGACAACTATGGCTACACCTTC; CDR3 protein: CASSPTGDNYGYTF
J gene: TRBJ2-1; V gene: TRBV6-8; clone size: .; D gene: TRBD2; CDR3 DNA: TGTGCCAGCAGACCGGGACTAGCGGGAGTATCGGCCCATGAGCAGTTCTTC; CDR3 protein: CASRPGLAGVSAHEQFF
J gene: TRBJ2-7; V gene: TRBV2; clone size: .; D gene: TRBD1; CDR3 DNA: TGTGCCAGCAGTCCTGGAGGGGACAGGCCCTACGAGCAGTACTTC; CDR3 protein: CASSPGGDRPYEQYF
J gene: TRBJ2-1; V gene: TRBV5-1; clone size: .; D gene: .; CDR3 DNA: TGCGCCAGCAGCCGACTAGAGCAGTACGATGAGCAGTTCTTC; CDR3 protein: CASSRLEQYDEQFF
J gene: TRBJ1-2; V gene: TRBV24-1; clone size: .; D gene: .; CDR3 DNA: TGTGCCACCAGTGATTCTTACTCCTATGGCTACACCTTC; CDR3 protein: CATSDSYSYGYTF
J gene: TRBJ1-3; V gene: TRBV5-1; clone size: once; D gene: TRBD1; CDR3 DNA: TGCGCCAGCAGCCAGGAGACAGGGCTAAACACCATATATTTT; CDR3 protein: CASSQETGLNTIYF
J gene: TRBJ1-5; V gene: TRBV2; clone size: .; D gene: TRBD1; CDR3 DNA: TGTGCCAGCAGGAGACAGGGAGAAAGCAATCAGCCCCAGCATTTT; CDR3 protein: CASRRQGESNQPQHF
J gene: TRBJ2-5; V gene: TRBV27; clone size: .; D gene: .; CDR3 DNA: TGTGCCAGCAGAAAGGGTGAGACCCAGTACTTC; CDR3 protein: CASRKGETQYF
J gene: TRBJ2-5; V gene: TRBV3-1/TRBV3-2; clone size: once; D gene: TRBD1; CDR3 DNA: TGTGCCAGCAGCCTCAGGGGGTGGCCGAACTTC; CDR3 protein: CASSLRGWPNF
J gene: TRBJ2-5; V gene: TRBV5-1; clone size: .; D gene: .; CDR3 DNA: TGCGCCAGCAGCTGGGGGGGCTTGGAGACCCAGTACTTC; CDR3 protein: CASSWGGLETQYF
J gene: TRBJ1-6; V gene: TRBV6-2/TRBV6-3; clone size: .; D gene: .; CDR3 DNA: TGTGCCAGCAGTTCCGCAGATTCCTATAATTCACCCCTCCACTTT; CDR3 protein: CASSSADSYNSPLHF
J gene: TRBJ1-5; V gene: TRBV7-9; clone size: .; D gene: .; CDR3 DNA: TGTGCCAGCAGCCCATCGGGGACGGTGAGGGACAATCAGCCCCAGCATTTT; CDR3 protein: CASSPSGTVRDNQPQHF
J gene: TRBJ2-2; V gene: TRBV10-3; clone size: .; D gene: .; CDR3 DNA: TGTGCCACATCGGGCCCCGAGAGGACCGGGGAGCTGTTTTTT; CDR3 protein: CATSGPERTGELFF
J gene: TRBJ2-5; V gene: TRBV5-1; clone size: .; D gene: .; CDR3 DNA: TGCGCCAGCAAAACGGGTCGTGGACTGCCCACCACTTCGTACCAAGAGACCCAGTACTTC; CDR3 protein: CASKTGRGLPTTSYQETQYF
J gene: TRBJ1-1; V gene: TRBV6-5; clone size: .; D gene: .; CDR3 DNA: TGTGCCAGCGTAAAGGGGGGGGCAGGGAACACTGAAGCTTTCTTT; CDR3 protein: CASVKGGAGNTEAFF
J gene: TRBJ1-1; V gene: TRBV7-9; clone size: .; D gene: .; CDR3 DNA: TGTGCCAGCAGTTCCCGAGGTACCATTGAAGCTTTCTTT; CDR3 protein: CASSSRGTIEAFF
J gene: TRBJ1-1; V gene: TRBV3-1/TRBV3-2; clone size: .; D gene: .; CDR3 DNA: TGTGCCAGCAGCCGGGGGGCAGATCGTACTGAAGCTTTCTTT; CDR3 protein: CASSRGADRTEAFF
J gene: TRBJ1-1; V gene: TRBV4-2; clone size: .; D gene: .; CDR3 DNA: TGTGCCAGCAGCCAGGATCCCGCGCCGCCGATTGAAGCTTTCTTT; CDR3 protein: CASSQDPAPPIEAFF
J gene: TRBJ1-1; V gene: TRBV3-1/TRBV3-2; clone size: .; D gene: .; CDR3 DNA: TGTGCCAGCAGCCATGCGAGGGGTTTCACTGAAGCTTTCTTT; CDR3 protein: CASSHARGFTEAFF
J gene: TRBJ1-2; V gene: TRBV6-5; clone size: .; D gene: .; CDR3 DNA: TGTGCCAGCAGCGTTTCGCTAGGCTATGGCTACACCTTC; CDR3 protein: CASSVSLGYGYTF
J gene: TRBJ2-3; V gene: TRBV4-2; clone size: .; D gene: TRBD2; CDR3 DNA: TGTGCCAGCAGCCAGGGACTAGCGGGGAGTAGCACAGATACGCAGTATTTT; CDR3 protein: CASSQGLAGSSTDTQYF
J gene: TRBJ2-2; V gene: TRBV10-2; clone size: .; D gene: .; CDR3 DNA: TGCGCCAGCACCCCTTCTGGCGGGCTGACCCTGAAACCTACCTTGAACACCGGGGAGCTGTTTTTT; CDR3 protein: CASTPSGGLTLKPTLNTGELFF
J gene: TRBJ1-1; V gene: TRBV10-1; clone size: .; D gene: .; CDR3 DNA: TGCGCCACTAGCTCGGCCTGGAACACTGAAGCTTTCTTT; CDR3 protein: CATSSAWNTEAFF
J gene: TRBJ2-1; V gene: TRBV7-2; clone size: .; D gene: .; CDR3 DNA: TGTGCCAGCAGCTCGTACAGCACCTACAATGAGCAGTTCTTC; CDR3 protein: CASSSYSTYNEQFF
J gene: TRBJ2-3; V gene: TRBV28; clone size: .; D gene: .; CDR3 DNA: TGTGCCAGCAGTCCCCCGCCCCTAGGGGGAGGCACAGATACGCAGTATTTT; CDR3 protein: CASSPPPLGGGTDTQYF
J gene: TRBJ1-2; V gene: TRBV9; clone size: .; D gene: TRBD1; CDR3 DNA: TGTGCCAGCAGCATAAAATGGACAGGGTCAGACTATGGCTACACCTTC; CDR3 protein: CASSIKWTGSDYGYTF
J gene: TRBJ2-1; V gene: TRBV19; clone size: .; D gene: .; CDR3 DNA: TGTGCCAGTTCCCCCCTACCGAGCTCCTACAATGAGCAGTTCTTC; CDR3 protein: CASSPLPSSYNEQFF
J gene: TRBJ2-3; V gene: TRBV27; clone size: .; D gene: .; CDR3 DNA: TGTGCCAGCAGTTGGGGGGGGCGGACAGATACGCAGTATTTT; CDR3 protein: CASSWGGRTDTQYF
J gene: TRBJ1-1; V gene: TRBV9; clone size: few; D gene: .; CDR3 DNA: TGTGCCAGCAGCGCGACAGGACGGAGCCGAGAAGCTTTCTTT; CDR3 protein: CASSATGRSREAFF